This T cell receptor beta chain was found in a study of control samples from healthy donors and cancer patients. Per germline, CDR1 MNHEY and CDR2 SVGAGI. The CDR3 covers 13 residues. Deletions cut 11 bases from V and 0 bases from J, with 11 bases between. TCRdb keeps only in-frame clones here, not all; method: immunoSEQ multiplex PCR. The sample has roughly 160,000 clones; around 88% are singletons. The rearrangement joins TRBV6-5 to TRBJ1-3; D is perhaps TRBD1 (6 bases). The sequence came from a woman in her twenties or thirties in good health. Material: blood. The CDR3 region is CALDRISGNTIYF. The CDR3, as DNA: TGTGCCCTGGACAGAATCTCTGGAAACACCATATATTTT.